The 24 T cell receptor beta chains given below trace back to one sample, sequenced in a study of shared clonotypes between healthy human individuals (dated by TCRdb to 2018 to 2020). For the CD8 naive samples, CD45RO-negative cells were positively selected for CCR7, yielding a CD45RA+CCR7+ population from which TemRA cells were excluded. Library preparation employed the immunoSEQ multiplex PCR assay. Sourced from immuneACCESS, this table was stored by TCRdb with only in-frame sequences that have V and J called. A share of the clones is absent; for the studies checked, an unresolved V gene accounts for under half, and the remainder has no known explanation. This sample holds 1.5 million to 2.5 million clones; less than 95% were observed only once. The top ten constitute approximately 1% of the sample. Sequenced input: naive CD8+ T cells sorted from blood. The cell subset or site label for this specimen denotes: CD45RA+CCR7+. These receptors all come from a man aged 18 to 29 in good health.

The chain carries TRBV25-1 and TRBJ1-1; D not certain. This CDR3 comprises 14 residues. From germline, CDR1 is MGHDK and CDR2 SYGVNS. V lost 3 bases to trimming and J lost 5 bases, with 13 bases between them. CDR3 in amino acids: CASSDPLGKTEAFF. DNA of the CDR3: TGTGCCAGCAGTGATCCTCTAGGTAAAACTGAAGCTTTCTTT.

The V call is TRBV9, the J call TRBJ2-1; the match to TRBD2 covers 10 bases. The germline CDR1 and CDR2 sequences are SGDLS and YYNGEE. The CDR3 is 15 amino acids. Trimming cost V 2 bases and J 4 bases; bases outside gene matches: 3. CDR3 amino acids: CASSVTSGEYNEQFF. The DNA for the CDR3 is TGTGCCAGCAGCGTCACTAGCGGGGAATACAATGAGCAGTTCTTC. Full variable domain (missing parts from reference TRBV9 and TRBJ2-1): DSGVTQTPKHLITATGQRVTLRCSPRSGDLSVYWYQQSLDQGLQFLIQYYNGEERAKGNILERFSAQQFPDLHSELNLSSLELGDSALYFCASSVTSGEYNEQFFGPGTRLTVL.

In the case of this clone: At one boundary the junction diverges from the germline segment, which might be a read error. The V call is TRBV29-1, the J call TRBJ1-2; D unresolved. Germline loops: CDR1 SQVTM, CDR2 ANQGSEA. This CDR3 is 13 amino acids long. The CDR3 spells CSVEDGRYYGYTF. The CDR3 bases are TGCAGCGTGGAAGACGGGAGGTACTATGGCTACACCTTC. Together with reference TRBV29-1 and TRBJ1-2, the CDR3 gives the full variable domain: SAVISQKPSRDICQRGTSLTIQCQVDSQVTMMFWYRQQPGQSLTLIATANQGSEATYESGFVIDKFPISRPNLTFSTLTVSNMSPEDSSIYLCSVEDGRYYGYTFGSGTRLTVV.

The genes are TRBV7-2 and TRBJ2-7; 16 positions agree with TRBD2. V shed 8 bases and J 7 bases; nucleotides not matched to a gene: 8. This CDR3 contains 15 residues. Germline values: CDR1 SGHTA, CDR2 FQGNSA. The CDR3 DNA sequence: TGTGCCAGCTCCGCCGGGACTAGCGGGAGGGATGAGCAGTACTTC. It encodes CASSAGTSGRDEQYF. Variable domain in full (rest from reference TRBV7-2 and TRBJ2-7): GAGVSQSPSNKVTEKGKDVELRCDPISGHTALYWYRQSLGQGLEFLIYFQGNSAPDKSGLPSDRFSAERTGGSVSTLTIQRTQQEDSAVYLCASSAGTSGRDEQYFGPGTRLTVT.

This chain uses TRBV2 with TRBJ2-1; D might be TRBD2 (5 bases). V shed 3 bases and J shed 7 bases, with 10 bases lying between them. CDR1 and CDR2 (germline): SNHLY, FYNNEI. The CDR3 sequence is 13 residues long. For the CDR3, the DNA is TGTGCCAGCAGTGATAGTCTAGCTAATGAGCAGTTCTTC. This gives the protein CASSDSLANEQFF.

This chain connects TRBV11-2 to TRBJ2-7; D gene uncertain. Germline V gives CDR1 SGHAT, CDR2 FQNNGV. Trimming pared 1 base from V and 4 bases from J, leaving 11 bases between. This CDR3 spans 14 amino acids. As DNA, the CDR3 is TGTGCCAGCAGCTTAGGGACCTTCGCGTACGAGCAGTACTTC. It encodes CASSLGTFAYEQYF.

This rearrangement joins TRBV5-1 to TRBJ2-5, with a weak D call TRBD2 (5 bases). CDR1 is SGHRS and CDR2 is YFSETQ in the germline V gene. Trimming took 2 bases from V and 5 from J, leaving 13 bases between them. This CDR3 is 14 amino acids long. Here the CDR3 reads CASSFWGSGETQYF. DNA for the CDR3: TGCGCCAGCAGCTTCTGGGGTTCGGGGGAGACCCAGTACTTC.

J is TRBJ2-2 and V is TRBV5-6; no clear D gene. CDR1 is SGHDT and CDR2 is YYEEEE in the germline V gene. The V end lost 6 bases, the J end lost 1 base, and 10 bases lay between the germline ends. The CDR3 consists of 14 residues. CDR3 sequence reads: CASTLGENTGELFF. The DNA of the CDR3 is TGTGCCAGCACCCTTGGTGAGAACACCGGGGAGCTGTTTTTT.

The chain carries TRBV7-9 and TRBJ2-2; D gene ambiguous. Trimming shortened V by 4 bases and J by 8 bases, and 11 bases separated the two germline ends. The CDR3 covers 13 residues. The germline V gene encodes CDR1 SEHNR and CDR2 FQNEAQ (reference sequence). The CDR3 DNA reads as TGTGCCAGCAGCTCTCGAGGCCCGGGGGAGCTGTTTTTT. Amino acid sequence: CASSSRGPGELFF. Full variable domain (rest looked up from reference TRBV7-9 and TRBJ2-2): DTGVSQNPRHKITKRGQNVTFRCDPISEHNRLYWYRQTLGQGPEFLTYFQNEAQLEKSRLLSDRFSAERPKGSFSTLEIQRTEQGDSAMYLCASSSRGPGELFFGEGSRLTVL.

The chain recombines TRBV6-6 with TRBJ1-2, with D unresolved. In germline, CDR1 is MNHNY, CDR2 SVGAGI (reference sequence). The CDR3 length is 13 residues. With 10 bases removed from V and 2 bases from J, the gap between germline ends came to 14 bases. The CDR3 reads CATGAAPNYGYTF. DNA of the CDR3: TGTGCCACCGGAGCGGCGCCGAACTATGGCTACACCTTC.

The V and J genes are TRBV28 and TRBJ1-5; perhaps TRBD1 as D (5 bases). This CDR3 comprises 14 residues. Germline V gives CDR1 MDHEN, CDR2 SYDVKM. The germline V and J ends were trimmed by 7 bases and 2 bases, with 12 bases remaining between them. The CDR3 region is CASTRVGGNQPQHF. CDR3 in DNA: TGTGCCAGCACCAGGGTGGGGGGCAATCAGCCCCAGCATTTT.

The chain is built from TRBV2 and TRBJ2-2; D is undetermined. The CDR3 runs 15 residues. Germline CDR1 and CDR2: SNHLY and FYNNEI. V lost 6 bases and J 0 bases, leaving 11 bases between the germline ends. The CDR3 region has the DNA TGTGCCAGCAGAAGGCAGGAGCCGAACACCGGGGAGCTGTTTTTT. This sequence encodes CASRRQEPNTGELFF. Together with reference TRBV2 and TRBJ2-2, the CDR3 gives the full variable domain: EPEVTQTPSHQVTQMGQEVILRCVPISNHLYFYWYRQILGQKVEFLVSFYNNEISEKSEIFDDQFSVERPDGSNFTLKIRSTKLEDSAMYFCASRRQEPNTGELFFGEGSRLTVL.

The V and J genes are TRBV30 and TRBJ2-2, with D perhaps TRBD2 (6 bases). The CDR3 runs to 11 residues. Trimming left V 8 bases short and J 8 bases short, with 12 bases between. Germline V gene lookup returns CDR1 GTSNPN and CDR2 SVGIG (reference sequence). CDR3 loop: CAGGFPGELFF. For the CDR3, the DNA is TGTGCCGGGGGGTTCCCGGGGGAGCTGTTTTTT.

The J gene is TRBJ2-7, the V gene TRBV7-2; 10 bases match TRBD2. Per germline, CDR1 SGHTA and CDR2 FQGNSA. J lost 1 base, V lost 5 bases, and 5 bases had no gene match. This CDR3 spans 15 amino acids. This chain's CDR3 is CASSPGLAKSYEQYF. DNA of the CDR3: TGTGCCAGCAGCCCGGGACTAGCGAAATCCTACGAGCAGTACTTC. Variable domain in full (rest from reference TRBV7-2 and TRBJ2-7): GAGVSQSPSNKVTEKGKDVELRCDPISGHTALYWYRQSLGQGLEFLIYFQGNSAPDKSGLPSDRFSAERTGGSVSTLTIQRTQQEDSAVYLCASSPGLAKSYEQYFGPGTRLTVT.

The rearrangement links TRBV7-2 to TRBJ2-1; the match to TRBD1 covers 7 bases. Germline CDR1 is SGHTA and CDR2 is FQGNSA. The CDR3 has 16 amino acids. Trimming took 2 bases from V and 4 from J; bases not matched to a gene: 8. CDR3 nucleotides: TGTGCCAGCAGCTTACTTGGCAGGGGGACATACAATGAGCAGTTCTTC. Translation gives CASSLLGRGTYNEQFF. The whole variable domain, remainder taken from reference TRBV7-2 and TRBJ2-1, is GAGVSQSPSNKVTEKGKDVELRCDPISGHTALYWYRQSLGQGLEFLIYFQGNSAPDKSGLPSDRFSAERTGGSVSTLTIQRTQQEDSAVYLCASSLLGRGTYNEQFFGPGTRLTVL.

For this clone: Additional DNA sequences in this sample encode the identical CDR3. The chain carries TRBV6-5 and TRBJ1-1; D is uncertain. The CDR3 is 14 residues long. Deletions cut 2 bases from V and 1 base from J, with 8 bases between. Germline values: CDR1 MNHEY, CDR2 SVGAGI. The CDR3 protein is CASSYIEGNTEAFF. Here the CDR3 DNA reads TGTGCCAGCAGTTACATCGAAGGGAACACTGAAGCTTTCTTT.

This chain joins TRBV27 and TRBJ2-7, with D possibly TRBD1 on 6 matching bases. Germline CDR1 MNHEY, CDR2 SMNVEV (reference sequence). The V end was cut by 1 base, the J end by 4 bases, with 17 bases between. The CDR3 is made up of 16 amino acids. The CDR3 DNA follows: TGTGCCAGCAGTTTATTGTCGCAGATAGGGGGTTACGAGCAGTACTTC. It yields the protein CASSLLSQIGGYEQYF.

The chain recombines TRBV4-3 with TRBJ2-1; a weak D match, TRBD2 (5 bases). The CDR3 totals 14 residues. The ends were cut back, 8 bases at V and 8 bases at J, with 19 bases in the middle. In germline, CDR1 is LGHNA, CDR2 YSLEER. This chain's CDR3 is CASSYTDFGDEQFF. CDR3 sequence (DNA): TGCGCCAGCTCCTACACGGACTTTGGGGATGAGCAGTTCTTC.

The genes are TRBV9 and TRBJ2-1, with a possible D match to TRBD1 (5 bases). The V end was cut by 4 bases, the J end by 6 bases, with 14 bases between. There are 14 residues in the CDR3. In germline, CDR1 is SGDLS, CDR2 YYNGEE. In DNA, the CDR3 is TGTGCCAGCAGCTACCAGGGAATCGGCAATGAGCAGTTCTTC. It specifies CASSYQGIGNEQFF.

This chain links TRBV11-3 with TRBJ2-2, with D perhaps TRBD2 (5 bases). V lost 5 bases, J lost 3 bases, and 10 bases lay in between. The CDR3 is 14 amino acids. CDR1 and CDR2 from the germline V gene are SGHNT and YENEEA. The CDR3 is CASSPGIDTGELFF. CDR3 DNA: TGTGCCAGCAGCCCCGGGATCGACACCGGGGAGCTGTTTTTT. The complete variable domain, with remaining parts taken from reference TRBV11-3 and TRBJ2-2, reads EAGVVQSPRYKIIEKKQPVAFWCNPISGHNTLYWYLQNLGQGPELLIRYENEEAVDDSQLPKDRFSAERLKGVDSTLKIQPAELGDSAVYLCASSPGIDTGELFFGEGSRLTVL.

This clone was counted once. CDR3 sequence: CASTPLKSYTEAFF. CDR3 coding DNA: TGTGCCAGCACCCCCCTGAAGAGTTACACTGAAGCTTTCTTT. The genes are TRBV28 and TRBJ1-1; D gene ambiguous. The CDR3 runs to 14 residues. The germline V gene encodes CDR1 MDHEN and CDR2 SYDVKM. V shed 7 bases and J shed 3 bases, with 15 bases lying between them.

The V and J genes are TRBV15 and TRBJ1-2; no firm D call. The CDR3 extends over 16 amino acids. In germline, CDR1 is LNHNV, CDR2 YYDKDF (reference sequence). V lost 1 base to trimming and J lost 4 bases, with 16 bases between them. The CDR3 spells CATSRVGSAPSYGYTF. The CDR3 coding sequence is TGTGCCACCAGCAGAGTGGGGTCCGCCCCCTCCTATGGCTACACCTTC.

CDR3 sequence: CASSDGIRANVLTF. In DNA, the CDR3 is TGTGCCAGCAGCGACGGGATCCGGGCCAACGTCCTGACTTTC. The chain uses TRBV9 and TRBJ2-6, with D perhaps TRBD2 (5 bases). The CDR3 is 14 amino acids. Trimming took 3 bases from V and 5 from J, leaving 9 bases between them. CDR1 is SGDLS, CDR2 YYNGEE, per germline.

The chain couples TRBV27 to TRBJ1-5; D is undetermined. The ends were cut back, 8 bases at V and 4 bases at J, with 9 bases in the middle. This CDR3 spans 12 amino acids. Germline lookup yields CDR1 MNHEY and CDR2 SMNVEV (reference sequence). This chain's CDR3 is CASPRPNQPQHF. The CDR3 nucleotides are TGTGCCAGCCCCAGGCCTAATCAGCCCCAGCATTTT.